The T cell receptor beta chain described here comes from a study of shared clonotypes between healthy human individuals. This CDR3 region has 14 residues. Looked up from germline, CDR1 is LGHNA and CDR2 is YNFKEQ. Deletions cut 0 bases from V and 4 bases from J, with 10 bases between. Deep-level running was used for the assay. For unsorted PBMC, around 270 ng DNA per replicate equaled around 27,000 T cell genomes. What was sequenced on ten immunoSEQ deep assay plates was unsorted PBMC DNA. Sequencing used immunoSEQ multiplex PCR; TCRdb keeps in-frame clones, though not all of them. The sample shows approximately 500,000 clones, roughly 85% of them seen only once.

The sequence derives from a woman aged 40 to 49 in good health. Some clones in this sample may be carry-over from other donors' samples. The chain couples TRBV4-2 to TRBJ2-7; D uncertain. The sample comprised PBMCs. The CDR3 spells CASSQEVAEYEQYF. In DNA form, the CDR3 reads TGTGCCAGCAGCCAAGAAGTGGCGGAGTACGAGCAGTACTTC.